The 16 T cell receptor beta chains given below trace back to one sample, sequenced in a study of T cell repertoires in cytomegalovirus infection. No antigen has been identified for these receptors. TCRdb re-analysed the reads in MiXCR, keeping a single row per CDR3 protein. The table has about 340,000 distinct CDR3 sequences, approximately 32% seen once; the top ten hold roughly 20%. This material consisted of cultured PBMCs, taken from culture after CMV antigen stimulation. These receptors came from a human donor in good health (CMV status not recorded). Some clones in this sample may be carry-over from other donors' samples.

The chain joins TRBV20-1 to TRBJ1-4; the match to TRBD1 covers 9 bases. This CDR3 is 14 amino acids long. Trimming at V came to 1 base and at J to 4 bases, leaving 1 base not matched to a gene. The germline V gene encodes CDR1 DFQATT and CDR2 SNEGSKA (reference sequence). The CDR3 coding sequence is TGCAGTGCTAGAGGGACAGGGGTTAATGAAAAACTGTTTTTT. Encoded protein: CSARGTGVNEKLFF.

This clonotype was found a few times. The chain combines TRBV7-2 with TRBJ2-1; D is possibly TRBD1 or TRBD2 (5 bases each). The V gene lost 2 bases and the J gene lost 7 bases, with 12 bases spanning the gap. Germline loops: CDR1 SGHTA, CDR2 FQGNSA. The CDR3 is 14 amino acids. CDR3 nucleotide sequence: TGTGCCAGCAGCTTACCGGGACCGAGAAATGAGCAGTTCTTC. As protein: CASSLPGPRNEQFF. The variable domain in full, with the rest retrieved from reference TRBV7-2 and TRBJ2-1, is GAGVSQSPSNKVTEKGKDVELRCDPISGHTALYWYRQSLGQGLEFLIYFQGNSAPDKSGLPSDRFSAERTGGSVSTLTIQRTQQEDSAVYLCASSLPGPRNEQFFGPGTRLTVL.

V gene TRBV24-1 combines with J gene TRBJ1-5; D may be TRBD1 (6 bases). The CDR3 totals 16 residues. The germline V and J ends were trimmed by 3 bases and 8 bases, with 19 bases remaining between them. Per germline, CDR1 KGHDR and CDR2 SFDVKD. The CDR3 nucleotides are TGTGCCACCAGTGATGCCGCTTGGGGGACATTAAAGCCCCAGCATTTT. Translating it yields CATSDAAWGTLKPQHF.

CDR3 loop: CASSPPGGDRLDGYTF. The CDR3 DNA sequence: TGTGCCAGCAGCCCGCCCGGGGGGGACAGACTTGATGGCTACACCTTC. The gene calls are TRBV7-2 and TRBJ1-2; 7 bases are shared with TRBD1. J lost 6 bases, V lost 5 bases, and 15 bases had no gene match. The CDR3 is 16 residues long. Germline CDR1 SGHTA, CDR2 FQGNSA.

This clonotype was counted a few times. This chain connects TRBV7-9 to TRBJ2-1; 14 nucleotides match TRBD2. V lost 2 bases, J lost 7 bases, and 7 bases stayed unmatched. Per the germline V gene, CDR1 is SEHNR and CDR2 is FQNEAQ (reference sequence). The CDR3 has 17 amino acids. The CDR3 DNA is TGTGCCAGCAGCTTAATCTGGGGACTAGCGGGAGAAAATGAGCAGTTCTTC. It is translated as CASSLIWGLAGENEQFF.

The CDR3 here is CASTSESGRGASYNEQFF. As DNA, the CDR3 is TGTGCCAGCACCTCCGAGAGCGGGAGGGGGGCGTCCTACAATGAGCAGTTCTTC. The chain couples TRBV11-1 to TRBJ2-1; 10 nucleotides match TRBD2. Germline V CDR1 and CDR2: SGHAT, FQDESV (reference sequence). V gave up 7 bases and J gave up 1 base; unmatched junction bases: 13. CDR3 length: 18 residues. The whole variable domain, remainder taken from reference TRBV11-1 and TRBJ2-1, is EAEVAQSPRYKITEKSQAVAFWCDPISGHATLYWYRQILGQGPELLVQFQDESVVDDSQLPKDRFSAERLKGVDSTLKIQPAELGDSAMYLCASTSESGRGASYNEQFFGPGTRLTVL.

The rearrangement links TRBV19 to TRBJ1-3, with D hard to call. Germline CDR1 LNHDA, CDR2 SQIVND (reference sequence). The CDR3 runs to 15 residues. Trimming shortened V by 3 bases and J by 0 bases, and 9 bases separated the two germline ends. The CDR3 reads CASSIQPNSGNTIYF. For the CDR3, the DNA is TGTGCCAGTAGTATTCAACCAAACTCTGGAAACACCATATATTTT.

To note about this clonotype: One junction end does not reproduce the germline sequence, and a read error may be involved. This chain uses TRBV18 with TRBJ2-1, with D possibly TRBD2 on 6 matching bases. Germline-derived CDR1 and CDR2 are KGHSH and LQKENI. The CDR3 runs 15 residues. This CDR3 reads CASSLPGSSYNDQFF. The CDR3 coding sequence is TGTGCCAGCTCACTTCCCGGGAGCTCCTACAATGATCAGTTCTTC. Supplemented by reference TRBV18 and TRBJ2-1, the full variable domain reads NAGVMQNPRHLVRRRGQEARLRCSPMKGHSHVYWYRQLPEEGLKFMVYLQKENIIDESGMPKERFSAEFPKEGPSILRIQQVVRGDSAAYFCASSLPGSSYNDQFFGPGTRLTVL.

J is TRBJ2-3 and V is TRBV20-1; TRBD2 matches 8 bases. From germline, CDR1 is DFQATT and CDR2 SNEGSKA (reference sequence). The CDR3 extends over 16 amino acids. The J segment lost 4 bases and the V segment lost 0 bases, leaving 9 bases of the junction unmatched. The CDR3 coding sequence is TGCAGTGCTAGAGATCCTCAGCGGGAGAGGGCAGATACGCAGTATTTT. The encoded protein is CSARDPQRERADTQYF.

The chain employs TRBV11-3 and TRBJ2-1, with D possibly TRBD1 on 5 matching bases. The CDR3 extends over 15 amino acids. V was cut by 5 bases and J by 7 bases, with 18 bases left in between. Germline assignment: CDR1 SGHNT and CDR2 YENEEA. The CDR3 sequence: CASSPDSTTKNEQFF. The CDR3 DNA reads as TGTGCCAGCAGCCCCGACAGCACTACGAAGAATGAGCAGTTCTTC.

Worth noting for this clonotype: An end of the junction does not agree with germline; a read error may underlie this. The chain has TRBV4-1 and TRBJ1-1; D is undetermined. Germline lookup yields CDR1 MGHRA and CDR2 YSYEKL. The CDR3 is 13 amino acids. The CDR3 is CASSQDARAEAFF. CDR3 nucleotides: TGTGCCAGCAGCCAAGATGCCCGGGCGGAGGCTTTCTTT.

The rearrangement links TRBV7-6 to TRBJ2-7; no clear D. Germline CDR1 is SGHVS and CDR2 is FNYEAQ. The V and J ends lost 8 bases and 2 bases respectively, with 13 bases between them. The CDR3 is made up of 13 amino acids. The CDR3 loop is CASYGAGTYEQYF. CDR3 sequence (DNA): TGTGCCAGCTATGGAGCAGGAACCTACGAGCAGTACTTC.

This clonotype appeared a few times. The chain combines TRBV7-6 with TRBJ2-7; maybe TRBD1 (6 bases). The CDR3 is made up of 17 amino acids. CDR1 SGHVS and CDR2 FNYEAQ come from the germline V gene. Deletions cut 5 bases from V and 3 bases from J, with 23 bases between. The CDR3 DNA reads TGTGCCAGCAGCGGACGGGACAAGATAGCCACGAGCTACGAGCAGTACTTC. It codes for CASSGRDKIATSYEQYF.

The chain carries TRBV29-1 and TRBJ2-7; perhaps TRBD2 as D (6 bases). CDR3 length equals 13 residues. Germline lookup yields CDR1 SQVTM and CDR2 ANQGSEA. V was clipped by 0 bases and J by 7 bases, with 13 bases between them. CDR3 DNA: TGCAGCGTTGAAGACGGGGGTTCACGGGAGCAGTACTTC. As protein: CSVEDGGSREQYF.

V and J are TRBV15 and TRBJ1-5, with D possibly being TRBD1 (6 bases). V lost 1 base and J 7 bases, leaving 11 bases between the germline ends. Germline V gene sequence: CDR1 LNHNV, CDR2 YYDKDF (reference sequence). The CDR3 is 14 amino acids. CDR3 region: CATSRAGDRQPQHF. The DNA of the CDR3 is TGTGCCACCAGCAGAGCAGGGGATCGCCAGCCCCAGCATTTT.

With respect to this clonotype: A much larger clone differs from this one at a single base, so this may be a read error. The chain has TRBV19 and TRBJ1-2; D perhaps matches TRBD1 (5 bases). V lost 3 bases, J lost 7 bases, and 18 bases lay in between. The CDR3 sequence is 15 residues long. CDR1 and CDR2 (germline): LNHDA, SQIVND (reference sequence). As DNA, the CDR3 is TGTGCCAGTAGTATGAGGGGTACCAACCTCGGTGGCTACACCTTC. This gives the protein CASSMRGTNLGGYTF.